The TCR beta chain described here comes from a study of blood T cells in healthy people across ages (dated by TCRdb to about 2015). For the study in its entirety: Template switching captured roughly one uniquely barcoded TCR beta cDNA molecule per two T cells in model experiments. To track age-related changes in TCR beta repertoire diversity, the study relied on deep sequencing normalized with unique cDNA molecular identifiers. The donors were divided into four age groups: young (average around 16 years), middle-aged (roughly 42), aged (approximately 59) and long-lived (about 84). Donors of different ages were randomly distributed across sequencing lanes to avoid experimental bias. Two additional independent replicas of 1 million unique cDNA reads from the same blood draw were analyzed for two donors (one aged 18 to 30 and one aged 80 or older).

Library creation used 5' RACE. The sequencer listed for this sample is Illumina HiSeq 2500. A second PCR of roughly 6 to 12 cycles was run with a J-beta primer mix and a sample-barcoded 5' primer. A template-switch 5' adaptor carrying 12 random nucleotides introduced a unique molecular identifier onto each TCR beta cDNA molecule. At least 2.5 million CDR3-containing paired-end reads were obtained from each sample. The Mint cDNA synthesis kit, primed by a TRBC-specific oligonucleotide, was used to synthesize first-strand cDNA from all RNA. Following uracil-DNA glycosylase treatment, a first 18-cycle PCR with universal primers M1SS and BC2_uni_R was performed on all cDNA. Per the original workflow: For normalization, 1 million high-quality reads were randomly selected from each sample, with every read carrying a distinct molecular identifier. Reads sharing molecular identifiers were discarded rather than binned into consensus sequences. CDR3 identification, clonotype clustering and error correction used MiTCR with a Q25 quality threshold and the strictest error-elimination algorithm. A nonparametric unseen species model with Euler transformation was used to estimate lower-bound total TCR beta diversity. TCRdb handled the public reads itself, with Q25 trimming in fastp and clone calling in MiXCR, and kept productive beta chains. Rows are unified per CDR3 protein, each entry keeping the most common DNA and genes. TCRdb, not the authors, supplied the V and J calls. The sample profile shows about 750,000 distinct CDR3 sequences; about 55% of them were found once. The ten largest clonotypes hold under 50% of the sample.

From the germline V gene, CDR1 is SGHAT and CDR2 is FQNNGV. V is reduced by 5 bases and J by 5 bases, leaving a spacing of 12 bases between them. The CDR3 numbers 13 residues from cysteine through phenylalanine. Just the 39-base CDR3 DNA is kept, in frame starting at base 1. Regarding this clonotype: Its antigen specificity is not known. The record has no base qualities; no much larger clone is one base away.

The study at large found these results: There was a strong correlation between observed TCR beta diversity and the percentage of naive T cells measured by flow cytometry. Compared with the aged group, more naive CD4+ T cells, fewer expanded clones and increased TCR diversity were shown by the long-lived group, suggesting age selection. Donor CMV infection status was unknown, potentially confounding age-related changes in expanded clonotypes. As age increased, observed TCR beta diversity per million T cells dropped in a roughly linear way, and a significant reduction was already evident by age 40. Bulk unsorted PBMC profiling prevented conclusive comparison of naive and antigen-experienced compartments. Estimates of total diversity from one million sequenced T cells were regarded as lower bounds and underestimates.

Donors were a few dozen systemically healthy Caucasian individuals from Russia aged roughly 6 to 90 years. Each donor gave around 9.9 milliliters of peripheral blood, collected into EDTA-treated Vacutainer tubes. PBMCs were isolated by Ficoll-Paque density-gradient centrifugation, with at least 7 million obtained per sample. Trizol reagent was used to extract total RNA from PBMCs, with at least 5.5 micrograms per sample. For every donor, an aliquot of PBMCs went through flow cytometry to measure the percentages of naive CD45RAhigh/CD27high T cells. The specimen was blood. The receptor chain draws on TRBV11-2 and TRBJ1-1; matching of 5 bases hints at TRBD1 as the D gene. This receptor was obtained from a man at least 80 years old in good health. The nucleotides are TGTGCCAGCAGCACAACAGGATTAACTGAAGCTTTCTTT. The translation is CASSTTGLTEAFF.